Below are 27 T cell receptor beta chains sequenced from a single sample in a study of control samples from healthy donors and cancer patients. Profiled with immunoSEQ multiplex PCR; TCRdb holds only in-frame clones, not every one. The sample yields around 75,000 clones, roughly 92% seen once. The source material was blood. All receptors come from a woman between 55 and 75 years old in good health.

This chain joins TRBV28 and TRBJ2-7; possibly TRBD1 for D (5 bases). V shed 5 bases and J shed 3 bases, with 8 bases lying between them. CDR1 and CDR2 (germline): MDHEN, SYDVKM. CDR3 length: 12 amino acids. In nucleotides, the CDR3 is TGTGCCAGCAGTACTACAGGCTACGAGCAGTACTTC. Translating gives CASSTTGYEQYF.

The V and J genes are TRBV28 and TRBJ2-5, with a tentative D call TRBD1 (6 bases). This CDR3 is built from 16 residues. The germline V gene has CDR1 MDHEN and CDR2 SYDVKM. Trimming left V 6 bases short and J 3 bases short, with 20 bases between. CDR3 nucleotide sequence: TGTGCCAGCAGGCCCGAGACCGGGACAAAGAAAGAGACCCAGTACTTC. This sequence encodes CASRPETGTKKETQYF.

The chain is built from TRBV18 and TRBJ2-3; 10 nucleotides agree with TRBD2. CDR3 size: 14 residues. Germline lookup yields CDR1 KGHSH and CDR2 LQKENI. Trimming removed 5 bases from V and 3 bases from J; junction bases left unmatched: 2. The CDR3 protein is CASSSSGSTDTQYF. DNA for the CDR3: TGTGCCAGCTCATCTAGCGGGAGTACAGATACGCAGTATTTT.

DNA of the CDR3: TGTGCCAGCAGCCCCCCGGGACAGGGCTACGAGCAGTACTTC. Translation gives CASSPPGQGYEQYF. The chain recombines TRBV14 with TRBJ2-7; 9 nucleotides match TRBD1. The ends lost 4 bases at V and 3 bases at J; junction bases unmatched: 4. The CDR3 contains 14 residues. The germline V gene encodes CDR1 SGHDN and CDR2 FVKESK. The full variable domain, rest sourced from reference TRBV14 and TRBJ2-7, is EAGVTQFPSHSVIEKGQTVTLRCDPISGHDNLYWYRRVMGKEIKFLLHFVKESKQDESGMPNNRFLAERTGGTYSTLKVQPAELEDSGVYFCASSPPGQGYEQYFGPGTRLTVT.

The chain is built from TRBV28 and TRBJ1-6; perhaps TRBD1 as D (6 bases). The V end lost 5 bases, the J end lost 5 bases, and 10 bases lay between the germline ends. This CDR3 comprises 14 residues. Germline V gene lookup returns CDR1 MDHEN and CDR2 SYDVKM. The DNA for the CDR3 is TGTGCCAGCAGTCCGACAGGAGATAATTCACCCCTCCACTTT. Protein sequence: CASSPTGDNSPLHF.

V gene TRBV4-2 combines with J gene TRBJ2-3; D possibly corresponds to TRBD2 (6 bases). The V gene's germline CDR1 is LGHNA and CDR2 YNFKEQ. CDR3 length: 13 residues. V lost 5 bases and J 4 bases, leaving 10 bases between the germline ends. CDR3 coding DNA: TGTGCCAGCAGCGGAGGGGCCCCAGATACGCAGTATTTT. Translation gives CASSGGAPDTQYF.

The CDR3 here is CASIYGRGTEAFF. The CDR3 DNA is TGTGCCAGCATCTACGGGAGGGGCACTGAAGCTTTCTTT. V is TRBV2 and J is TRBJ1-1; perhaps TRBD1 as D (5 bases). The V and J ends lost 7 bases and 4 bases respectively, with 13 bases between them. CDR3 length: 13 residues. Germline V lookup: CDR1 SNHLY, CDR2 FYNNEI. The whole variable domain, remainder taken from reference TRBV2 and TRBJ1-1, is EPEVTQTPSHQVTQMGQEVILRCVPISNHLYFYWYRQILGQKVEFLVSFYNNEISEKSEIFDDQFSVERPDGSNFTLKIRSTKLEDSAMYFCASIYGRGTEAFFGQGTRLTVV.

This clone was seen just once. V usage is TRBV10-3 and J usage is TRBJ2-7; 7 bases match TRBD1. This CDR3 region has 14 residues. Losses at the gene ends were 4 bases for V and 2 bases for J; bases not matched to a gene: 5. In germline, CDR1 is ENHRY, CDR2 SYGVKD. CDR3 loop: CAISASDRPYEQYF. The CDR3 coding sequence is TGTGCCATCAGTGCCTCGGACAGGCCCTACGAGCAGTACTTC.

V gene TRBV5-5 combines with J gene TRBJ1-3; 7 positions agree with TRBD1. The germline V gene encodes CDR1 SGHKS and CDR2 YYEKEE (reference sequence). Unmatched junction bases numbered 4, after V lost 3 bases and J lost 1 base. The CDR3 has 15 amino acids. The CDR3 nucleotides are TGTGCCAGCAGCTATTCGACAGGGTCTGGAAACACCATATATTTT. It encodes CASSYSTGSGNTIYF.

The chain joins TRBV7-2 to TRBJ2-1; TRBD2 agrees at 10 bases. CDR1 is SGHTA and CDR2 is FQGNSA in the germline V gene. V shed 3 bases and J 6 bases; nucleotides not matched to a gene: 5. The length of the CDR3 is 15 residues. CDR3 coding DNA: TGTGCCAGCAGCTTGAGGACTAGCGGAGCCAATGAGCAGTTCTTC. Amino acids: CASSLRTSGANEQFF.

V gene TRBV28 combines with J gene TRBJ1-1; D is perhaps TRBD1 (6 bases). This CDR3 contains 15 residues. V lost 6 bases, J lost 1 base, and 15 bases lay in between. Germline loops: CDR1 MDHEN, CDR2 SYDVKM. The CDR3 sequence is CASSTLPGANTEAFF. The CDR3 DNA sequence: TGTGCCAGCAGCACCCTCCCGGGGGCGAACACTGAAGCTTTCTTT.

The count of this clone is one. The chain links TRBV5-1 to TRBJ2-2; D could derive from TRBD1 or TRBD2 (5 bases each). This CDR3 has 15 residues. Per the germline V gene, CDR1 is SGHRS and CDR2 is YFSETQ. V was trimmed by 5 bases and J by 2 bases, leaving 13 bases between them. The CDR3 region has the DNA TGCGCCAGCAGATCCGGGACCTATAACACCGGGGAGCTGTTTTTT. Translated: CASRSGTYNTGELFF.

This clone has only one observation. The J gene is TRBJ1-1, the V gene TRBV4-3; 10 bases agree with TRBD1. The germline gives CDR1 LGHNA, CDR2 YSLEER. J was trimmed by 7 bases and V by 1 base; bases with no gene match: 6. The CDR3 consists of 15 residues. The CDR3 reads CASSQVWTGGHEAFF. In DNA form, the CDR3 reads TGCGCCAGCAGCCAAGTGTGGACAGGGGGGCATGAAGCTTTCTTT.

In DNA, the CDR3 is TGTGCCAGCAGTTACTCACGGGCAGGCCCAGGGGTTGAGCAGTACTTC. Protein: CASSYSRAGPGVEQYF. The V gene is TRBV6-2 or TRBV6-3, the J gene TRBJ2-7; maybe TRBD1 (6 bases). Germline V CDR1 and CDR2: MNHEY, SVGEGT. CDR3 length: 16 amino acids. Deletions cut 0 bases from V and 7 bases from J, with 19 bases between.

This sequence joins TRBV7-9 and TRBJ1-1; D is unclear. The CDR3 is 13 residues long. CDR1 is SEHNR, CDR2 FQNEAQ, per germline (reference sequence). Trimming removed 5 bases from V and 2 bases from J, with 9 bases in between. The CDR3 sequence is CASSPGPNTEAFF. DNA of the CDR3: TGTGCCAGCAGCCCCGGGCCAAACACTGAAGCTTTCTTT.

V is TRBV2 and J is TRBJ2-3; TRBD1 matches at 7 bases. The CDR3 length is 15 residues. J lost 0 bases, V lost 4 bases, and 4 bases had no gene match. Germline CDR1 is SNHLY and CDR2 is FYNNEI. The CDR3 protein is CASSGRQGSTDTQYF. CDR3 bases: TGTGCCAGCAGTGGGAGACAGGGTAGCACAGATACGCAGTATTTT.

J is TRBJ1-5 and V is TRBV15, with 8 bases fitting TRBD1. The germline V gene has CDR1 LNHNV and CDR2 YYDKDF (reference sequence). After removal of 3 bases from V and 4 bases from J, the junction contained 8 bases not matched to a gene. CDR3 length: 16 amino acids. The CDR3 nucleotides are TGTGCCACCAGCAGTCGTACCGGGACAGGTAATCAGCCCCAGCATTTT. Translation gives CATSSRTGTGNQPQHF.

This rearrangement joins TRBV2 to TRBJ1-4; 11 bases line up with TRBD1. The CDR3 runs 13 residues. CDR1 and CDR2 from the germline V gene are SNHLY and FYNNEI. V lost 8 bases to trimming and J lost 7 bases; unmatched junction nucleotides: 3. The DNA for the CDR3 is TGTGCCAGCGGGACAGGGGGAGGTGAAAAACTGTTTTTT. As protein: CASGTGGGEKLFF. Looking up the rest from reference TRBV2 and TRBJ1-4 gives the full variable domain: EPEVTQTPSHQVTQMGQEVILRCVPISNHLYFYWYRQILGQKVEFLVSFYNNEISEKSEIFDDQFSVERPDGSNFTLKIRSTKLEDSAMYFCASGTGGGEKLFFGSGTQLSVL.

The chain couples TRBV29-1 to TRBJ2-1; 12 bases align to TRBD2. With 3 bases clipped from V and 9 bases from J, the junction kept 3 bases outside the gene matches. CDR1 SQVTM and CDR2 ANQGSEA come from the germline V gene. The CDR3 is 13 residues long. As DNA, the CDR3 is TGCAGCGTTGAGACTAGCGGGAGAGGTGAGCAGTTCTTC. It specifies CSVETSGRGEQFF.

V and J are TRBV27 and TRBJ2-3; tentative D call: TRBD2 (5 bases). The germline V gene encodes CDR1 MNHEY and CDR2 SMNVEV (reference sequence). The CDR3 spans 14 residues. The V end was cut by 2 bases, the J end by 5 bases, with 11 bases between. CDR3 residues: CASSLNRGGDTQYF. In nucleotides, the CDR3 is TGTGCCAGCAGTTTAAACCGGGGTGGAGATACGCAGTATTTT.

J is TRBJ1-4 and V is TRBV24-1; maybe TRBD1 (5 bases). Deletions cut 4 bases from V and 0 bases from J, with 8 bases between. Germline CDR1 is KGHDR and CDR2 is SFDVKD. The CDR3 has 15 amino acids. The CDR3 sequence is CATSDDSSTNEKLFF. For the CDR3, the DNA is TGTGCCACCAGTGACGACAGTTCAACTAATGAAAAACTGTTTTTT.

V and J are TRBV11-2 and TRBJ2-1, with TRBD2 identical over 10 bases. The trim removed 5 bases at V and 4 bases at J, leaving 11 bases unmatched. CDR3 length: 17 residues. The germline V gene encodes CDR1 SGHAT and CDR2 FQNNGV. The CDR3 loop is CASSLGQGTSVYNEQFF. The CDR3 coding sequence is TGTGCCAGCAGCCTTGGTCAGGGGACTAGCGTTTACAATGAGCAGTTCTTC. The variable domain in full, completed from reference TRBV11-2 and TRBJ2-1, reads EAGVAQSPRYKIIEKRQSVAFWCNPISGHATLYWYQQILGQGPKLLIQFQNNGVVDDSQLPKDRFSAERLKGVDSTLKIQPAKLEDSAVYLCASSLGQGTSVYNEQFFGPGTRLTVL.

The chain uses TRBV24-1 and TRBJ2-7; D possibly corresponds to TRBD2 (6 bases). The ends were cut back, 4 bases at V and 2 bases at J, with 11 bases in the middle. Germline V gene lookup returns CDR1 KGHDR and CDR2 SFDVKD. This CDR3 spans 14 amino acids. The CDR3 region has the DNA TGTGCCACCAGTGACGCGGGGACTGCCTACGAGCAGTACTTC. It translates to CATSDAGTAYEQYF.

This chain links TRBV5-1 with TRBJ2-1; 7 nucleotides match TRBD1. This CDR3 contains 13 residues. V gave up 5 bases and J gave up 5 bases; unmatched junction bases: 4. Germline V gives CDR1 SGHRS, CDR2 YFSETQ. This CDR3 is CASRTGFDNEQFF. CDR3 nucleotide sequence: TGCGCCAGCAGGACAGGGTTCGACAATGAGCAGTTCTTC.

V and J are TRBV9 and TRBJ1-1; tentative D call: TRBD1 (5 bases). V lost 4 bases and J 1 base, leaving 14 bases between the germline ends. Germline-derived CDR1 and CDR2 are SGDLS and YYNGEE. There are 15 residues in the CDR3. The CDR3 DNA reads TGTGCCAGCAGCCTGACGGGGACGACGAACACTGAAGCTTTCTTT. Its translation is CASSLTGTTNTEAFF.

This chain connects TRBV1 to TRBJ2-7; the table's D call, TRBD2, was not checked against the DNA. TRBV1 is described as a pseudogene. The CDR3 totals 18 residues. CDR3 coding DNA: TGCACCAGCAGCCAAGGCCCCCCCAAAACTAGCACTTCGTGCGAGCAGTACTTC. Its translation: CTSSQGPPKTSTSCEQYF.

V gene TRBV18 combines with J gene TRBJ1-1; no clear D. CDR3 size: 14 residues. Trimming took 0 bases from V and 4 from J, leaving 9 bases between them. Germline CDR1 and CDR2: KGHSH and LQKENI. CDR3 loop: CASSPPHDPTEAFF. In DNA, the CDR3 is TGTGCCAGCTCACCACCGCATGACCCCACTGAAGCTTTCTTT. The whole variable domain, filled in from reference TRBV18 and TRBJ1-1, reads NAGVMQNPRHLVRRRGQEARLRCSPMKGHSHVYWYRQLPEEGLKFMVYLQKENIIDESGMPKERFSAEFPKEGPSILRIQQVVRGDSAAYFCASSPPHDPTEAFFGQGTRLTVV.